Each of the 19 T cell receptor beta chains below was sequenced from the same sample in a study of molecular identifiers for immune sequencing clone quantification. TCRdb redid the calling of the PCR reads with MiXCR, one entry per CDR3 protein. The sample comprises roughly 65,000 distinct CDR3 sequences, under 20% of which are singletons, and around 1.6% rests with the top ten. Sequenced input: naive CD8+ T cells from blood, with Jurkat cell RNA spiked in. Subset here: FACS-sorted CD8+CD4-CCR7+CD45RA+ naive T cells. The origin of the receptors is a human donor in good health. Some libraries in this study had Jurkat cell RNA spiked in.

The J gene is TRBJ2-1, the V gene TRBV5-1; D might be TRBD1 or TRBD2, each matching 5 bases. Trimming pared 7 bases from V and 5 bases from J, leaving 28 bases between. Germline V gene sequence: CDR1 SGHRS, CDR2 YFSETQ. The CDR3 sequence is 18 residues long. The CDR3 loop is CASAYGFSDLARDNEQFF. In DNA form, the CDR3 reads TGCGCCAGCGCCTACGGATTTTCGGATCTAGCCAGGGACAATGAGCAGTTCTTC.

This clonotype has a handful of counts. V and J are TRBV12-3 or TRBV12-4 and TRBJ2-7; 10 bases are a match to TRBD2. V dropped 3 bases and J dropped 4; count of bases not matched to a gene: 0. CDR3 length: 13 residues. In DNA, the CDR3 is TGTGCCAGCAGTTTTAGCGGGAGGTACGAGCAGTACTTC. This sequence encodes CASSFSGRYEQYF.

This clonotype was observed at least ten times. This chain joins TRBV7-8 and TRBJ2-5, with TRBD2 as a possible D gene (5 bases). The CDR3 totals 13 residues. Trimming shortened V by 6 bases and J by 5 bases, and 13 bases separated the two germline ends. Germline V gene sequence: CDR1 SGHVS, CDR2 FQNEAQ. In DNA form, the CDR3 reads TGTGCCAGCAGGGTCCTAGCAGGCGAGACCCAGTACTTC. It codes for CASRVLAGETQYF.

J is TRBJ2-1 and V is TRBV19, with 8 bases matching TRBD2. Germline-derived CDR1 and CDR2 are LNHDA and SQIVND (reference sequence). The CDR3 has 19 amino acids. With 3 bases clipped from V and 1 base from J, the junction kept 14 bases outside the gene matches. The CDR3 loop is CASSIIPSGSGGSYNEQFF. Written as DNA, the CDR3 is TGTGCCAGTAGTATTATTCCCAGCGGGAGCGGTGGTTCCTACAATGAGCAGTTCTTC. Using reference TRBV19 and TRBJ2-1 for the parts outside the CDR3, the full variable domain is DGGITQSPKYLFRKEGQNVTLSCEQNLNHDAMYWYRQDPGQGLRLIYYSQIVNDFQKGDIAEGYSVSREKKESFPLTVTSAQKNPTAFYLCASSIIPSGSGGSYNEQFFGPGTRLTVL.

This chain links TRBV4-1 with TRBJ2-2, with D unresolved. The length of the CDR3 is 14 residues. Germline V gene sequence: CDR1 MGHRA, CDR2 YSYEKL. V lost 2 bases, J lost 6 bases, and 10 bases lay in between. This CDR3 is CASSQTKVAGELFF. The CDR3 nucleotides are TGCGCCAGCAGCCAAACAAAGGTGGCCGGGGAGCTGTTTTTT.

About this clonotype: Possible read error: a much larger clone is one base away. Here the CDR3 omits its conserved ending phenylalanine or tryptophan, so a read error is the likely source. The CDR3 region has the DNA TGTGCCAGTAGTACCGGGACAGTTACGACCGGGGAGCTGTTTATT. The encoded protein is CASSTGTVTTGELFI. This chain joins TRBV19 and TRBJ2-2; 7 nucleotides agree with TRBD1. V shed 4 bases and J 5 bases; nucleotides not matched to a gene: 7. CDR1 LNHDA and CDR2 SQIVND come from the germline V gene (reference sequence). The CDR3 length is 15 residues.

This clonotype was found many times. CDR3 protein: CASSYLVSAGVADTQYF. The CDR3 DNA follows: TGTGCCAGCAGCTACCTAGTGTCAGCGGGGGTAGCAGATACGCAGTATTTT. The chain combines TRBV11-2 with TRBJ2-3; 8 nucleotides line up with TRBD2. CDR1 and CDR2 (germline): SGHAT, FQNNGV. The CDR3 loop spans 17 amino acids. Losses at the gene ends were 4 bases for V and 4 bases for J; bases not matched to a gene: 13. Full variable domain (outside the CDR3, taken from reference TRBV11-2 and TRBJ2-3): EAGVAQSPRYKIIEKRQSVAFWCNPISGHATLYWYQQILGQGPKLLIQFQNNGVVDDSQLPKDRFSAERLKGVDSTLKIQPAKLEDSAVYLCASSYLVSAGVADTQYFGPGTRLTVL.

As to this clonotype: A read error may account for a junction end that differs from germline. The CDR3 DNA follows: TGTGCCAGCAGACCCGGACTAGCCTACAATGGGCAGTTCTTC. Protein product: CASRPGLAYNGQFF. This chain links TRBV6-1 with TRBJ2-1, with 8 bases lining up with TRBD2. This CDR3 is 14 amino acids long. Germline values: CDR1 MNHNS, CDR2 SASEGT.

About this clonotype itself: This may arise from a read error, as a much more abundant clone is one base away. The CDR3 DNA reads TGTGCCAGCAGCCCGGACAGGACGATCCGTGAGTCTGGATTCTTC. It codes for CASSPDRTIRESGFF. The chain carries TRBV12-3 or TRBV12-4 and TRBJ2-1; 7 nucleotides agree with TRBD1. There are 15 residues in the CDR3. The ends lost 6 bases at V and 16 bases at J; junction bases unmatched: 21.

The sample holds many counts of this clonotype. This chain joins TRBV27 and TRBJ2-3, with D maybe TRBD2 (7 bases). The CDR3 sequence is 18 residues long. The germline V gene has CDR1 MNHEY and CDR2 SMNVEV (reference sequence). Trimming removed 1 base at V and 3 bases at J, with 20 bases between. This CDR3 reads CASSLLAHGGTRTDTQYF. The CDR3 DNA is TGTGCCAGCAGTTTATTGGCGCACGGGGGGACAAGGACAGATACGCAGTATTTT.

This clonotype was observed many times. V usage is TRBV6-2 or TRBV6-3 and J usage is TRBJ2-3; no firm D call. The V gene's germline CDR1 is MNHEY and CDR2 SVGEGT. This CDR3 has 11 residues. Deletions cut 8 bases from V and 5 bases from J, with 8 bases between. The CDR3 reads CASDFEDTQYF. Written as DNA, the CDR3 is TGTGCCAGCGATTTTGAAGATACGCAGTATTTT.

This clonotype has more than one count but fewer than ten. The rearrangement joins TRBV5-4 to TRBJ2-1; TRBD2 is a possible D gene (6 bases). The V end lost 4 bases, the J end lost 5 bases, and 22 bases lay between the germline ends. Germline V gene data show CDR1 as SGHNT and CDR2 as YYREEE (reference sequence). The CDR3 has 17 amino acids. The CDR3 DNA is TGTGCCAGCAGCGACGGGGGTACTAGGGGCCCTAACAATGAGCAGTTCTTC. Translation: CASSDGGTRGPNNEQFF.

In this sample, this clonotype turned up many times. V is TRBV7-4 and J is TRBJ2-1; D is unresolved. From germline, CDR1 is SGHVT and CDR2 SQSDAQ. Trimming cost V 8 bases and J 6 bases, with 11 bases left between them. There are 12 residues in the CDR3. The CDR3 nucleotides read TGTGCCAGCCTAGAATTGGGCAATGAGCAGTTCTTC. Residues: CASLELGNEQFF.

Remarks on this clonotype: Since a much larger clone is just one base distant, this may be a read error. V is TRBV29-1 and J is TRBJ2-2; the match to TRBD1 covers 7 bases. Germline V lookup: CDR1 SQVTM, CDR2 ANQGSEA. CDR3 length: 13 residues. CDR3 amino acids: CSVGGGITWELFF. CDR3 coding DNA: TGCAGCGTTGGAGGGGGCATCACCTGGGAGCTGTTTTTT.

In this sample, this clonotype turned up many times. The chain joins TRBV30 to TRBJ2-3, with TRBD2 matching 9 bases. CDR1 GTSNPN and CDR2 SVGIG come from the germline V gene (reference sequence). The CDR3 totals 15 residues. V dropped 2 bases and J dropped 6; count of bases not matched to a gene: 9. This chain's CDR3 is CAWSMLAGASDTQYF. Here the CDR3 DNA reads TGTGCCTGGAGTATGTTAGCGGGAGCTTCTGATACGCAGTATTTT.

This clonotype was recorded many times. The chain joins TRBV20-1 to TRBJ2-5, with 9 bases that match TRBD1. V lost 3 bases, J lost 4 bases, and 6 bases stayed unmatched. The CDR3 contains 14 residues. Germline V CDR1 and CDR2: DFQATT, SNEGSKA (reference sequence). CDR3 region: CSASDRGEGETQYF. The CDR3 coding sequence is TGCAGTGCTAGTGACAGGGGGGAAGGAGAGACCCAGTACTTC.

The V and J genes are TRBV12-3 or TRBV12-4 and TRBJ2-1; 8 nucleotides line up with TRBD1. This CDR3 comprises 11 residues. The V and J ends lost 5 bases and 12 bases, in that order; junction bases with no gene match: 3. For the CDR3, the DNA is TGTGCCAGCAGTCCGGGGACAGGGCAGTTCTTC. This gives the protein CASSPGTGQFF.

There are many counts of this clonotype. The genes are TRBV4-3 and TRBJ2-3; a weak D match, TRBD1 (5 bases). This CDR3 comprises 14 residues. Trimming cost V 2 bases and J 5 bases, with 11 bases left between them. Per the germline V gene, CDR1 is LGHNA and CDR2 is YSLEER. The CDR3 DNA is TGCGCCAGCAGCCAATATAGGGGCAGAGATACGCAGTATTTT. Protein product: CASSQYRGRDTQYF.

Note on this clonotype: A much larger clone differs by one base, so this may be a read error. The J gene is TRBJ1-2, the V gene TRBV25-1; the D gene is possibly TRBD1 (5 bases). Germline loops: CDR1 MGHDK, CDR2 SYGVNS. The CDR3 loop spans 15 amino acids. In DNA form, the CDR3 reads TGTGCCGGCAGTGAAACGGTGGGACTGAGGAGGGGCTACACCTTC. It codes for CAGSETVGLRRGYTF.